This entry lists 4 T cell receptor beta chains sequenced from one sample in a study of cytomegalovirus exposure and HLA in healthy donors. PCR was performed using 60 Vbeta and 13 Jbeta primers. Profiling relied on immunoSEQ multiplex PCR, and the TCRdb table lists in-frame clones only, not all of them. The sample contains about 160,000 clones, more than 70% of which appear only once. The sample consisted of PBMCs. All receptors derive from a woman aged 45-65 years in good health and CMV-seropositive.

Concerning this clone: This sample includes further DNA sequences coding for the same CDR3. The chain carries TRBV6-4 and TRBJ2-3; no clear D. Per the germline V gene, CDR1 is MRHNA and CDR2 is SNTAGT. The CDR3 is made up of 14 amino acids. Trimming left V 0 bases short and J 0 bases short, with 4 bases between. The CDR3 reads CASSDSSSTDTQYF. The CDR3 DNA reads TGTGCCAGCAGTGACTCGTCTAGCACAGATACGCAGTATTTT.

J is TRBJ2-1 and V is TRBV6-5, with D possibly being TRBD2 (6 bases). CDR1 is MNHEY and CDR2 is SVGAGI in the germline V gene. CDR3 length: 11 residues. Deletions cut 8 bases from V and 6 bases from J, with 8 bases between. This CDR3 is CASGTSNEQFF. DNA of the CDR3: TGTGCCAGCGGGACTTCCAATGAGCAGTTCTTC.

This clone showed up just a few times. The J gene is TRBJ2-5, the V gene TRBV18; D unclear. Trimming removed 0 bases from V and 2 bases from J, with 13 bases in between. The CDR3 runs to 16 residues. Germline loops: CDR1 KGHSH, CDR2 LQKENI. The CDR3 DNA is TGTGCCAGCTCACCACCGAGTTCGTCCCTTCAAGAGACCCAGTACTTC. Translating it yields CASSPPSSSLQETQYF.

The chain employs TRBV18 and TRBJ2-7; D is possibly TRBD2 (6 bases). CDR3 length: 16 amino acids. Trimming pared 5 bases from V and 6 bases from J, leaving 23 bases between. The germline V gene encodes CDR1 KGHSH and CDR2 LQKENI. The CDR3 region has the DNA TGTGCCAGCTCATCTAATATGACTAGTCTGGGGCTCGAGCAGTACTTC. This codes for CASSSNMTSLGLEQYF.